This T cell receptor beta chain was documented in a study of chemoradiotherapy in HPV16-positive cancers. In the study overall: Candidate HPV-specific T-cell clones and common TCR motifs came from functional assays in two HPV16-positive patients.

Whole-study findings and limits: The functional HPV-specific definition rests on just two HPV16-positive patients. HPV-responsive T-cell expansion during chemoradiotherapy was linked to improved recurrence-free survival in HPV16-positive patients. Candidate HPV-specific clones and E7-related TCR motifs grew in tumor during treatment.

As concerns this clone: Its target is not known.

Sequencing was performed with immunoSEQ multiplex PCR; in TCRdb, only in-frame clones are kept and a portion is missing. The sample has about 32,000 clones, about nine tenths seen once. Looked up from germline, CDR1 is MGHRA and CDR2 is YSYEKL. V gave up 0 bases and J gave up 1 base, with 13 bases separating them. The CDR3 is 16 residues long. The chain joins TRBV4-1 to TRBJ2-7, with D maybe TRBD2 (6 bases). Sequenced here: blood, sampled from a patient who underwent chemoradiotherapy. This sequence was found in a human donor with HPV-associated anogenital cancer. The CDR3 region is CASSQDGSGLSYEQYF. CDR3 DNA: TGCGCCAGCAGCCAAGATGGGAGCGGGCTTTCCTACGAGCAGTACTTC.